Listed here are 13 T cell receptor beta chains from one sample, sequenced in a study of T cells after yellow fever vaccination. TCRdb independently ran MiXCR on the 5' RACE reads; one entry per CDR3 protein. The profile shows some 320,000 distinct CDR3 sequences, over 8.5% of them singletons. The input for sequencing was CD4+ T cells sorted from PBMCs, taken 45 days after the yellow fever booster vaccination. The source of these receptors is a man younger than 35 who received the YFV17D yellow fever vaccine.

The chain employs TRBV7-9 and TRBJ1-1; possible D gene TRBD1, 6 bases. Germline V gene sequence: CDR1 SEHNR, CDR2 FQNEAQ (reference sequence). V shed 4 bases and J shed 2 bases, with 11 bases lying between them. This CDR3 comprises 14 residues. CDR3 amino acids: CASSWTVLNTEAFF. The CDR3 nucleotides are TGTGCCAGCAGCTGGACAGTTCTAAACACTGAAGCTTTCTTT.

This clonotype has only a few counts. CDR3 loop: CASTRNQVSGANVLTF. Written as DNA, the CDR3 is TGTGCCAGCACCAGGAACCAAGTCTCTGGGGCCAACGTCCTGACTTTC. The genes are TRBV2 and TRBJ2-6; D gene unclear. V was cut by 7 bases and J by 0 bases, with 13 bases left in between. Per germline, CDR1 SNHLY and CDR2 FYNNEI. The CDR3 loop spans 16 amino acids.

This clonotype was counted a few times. The CDR3 here is CASSIRQGSEAFF. Here the CDR3 DNA reads TGTGCCAGCAGCATAAGACAGGGGTCTGAAGCTTTCTTT. The chain has TRBV11-3 and TRBJ1-1; 8 nucleotides line up with TRBD1. This CDR3 comprises 13 residues. Germline trimming cut 5 bases from V and 6 bases from J; bases unmatched to any gene: 5. Germline V gene data show CDR1 as SGHNT and CDR2 as YENEEA. The whole variable domain, filled in from reference TRBV11-3 and TRBJ1-1, reads EAGVVQSPRYKIIEKKQPVAFWCNPISGHNTLYWYLQNLGQGPELLIRYENEEAVDDSQLPKDRFSAERLKGVDSTLKIQPAELGDSAVYLCASSIRQGSEAFFGQGTRLTVV.

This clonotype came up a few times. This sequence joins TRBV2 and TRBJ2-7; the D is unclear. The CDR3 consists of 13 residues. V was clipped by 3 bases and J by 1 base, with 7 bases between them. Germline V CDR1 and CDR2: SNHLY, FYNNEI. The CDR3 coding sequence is TGTGCCAGCAGTGAGCTGGATTCCTACGAGCAGTACGTC. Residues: CASSELDSYEQYV.

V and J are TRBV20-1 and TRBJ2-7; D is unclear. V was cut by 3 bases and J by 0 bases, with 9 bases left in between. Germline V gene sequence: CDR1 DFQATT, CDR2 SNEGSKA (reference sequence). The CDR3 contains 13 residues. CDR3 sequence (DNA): TGCAGTGCTAGGTTTTCCAGCTCCTACGAGCAGTACTTC. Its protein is CSARFSSSYEQYF.

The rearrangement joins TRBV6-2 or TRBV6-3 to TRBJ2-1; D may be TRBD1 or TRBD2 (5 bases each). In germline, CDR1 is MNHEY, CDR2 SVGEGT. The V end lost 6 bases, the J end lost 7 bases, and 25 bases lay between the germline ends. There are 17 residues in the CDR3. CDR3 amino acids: CASRAWTGRHLGNEQFF. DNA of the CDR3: TGTGCCAGCAGAGCCTGGACGGGACGGCACTTGGGGAATGAGCAGTTCTTC.

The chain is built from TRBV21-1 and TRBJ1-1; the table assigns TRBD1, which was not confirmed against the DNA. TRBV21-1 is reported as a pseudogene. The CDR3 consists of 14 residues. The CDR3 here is CASSKAGTGTEAFF. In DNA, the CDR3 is TGTGCCAGCAGCAAAGCCGGTACAGGGACTGAAGCTTTCTTT.

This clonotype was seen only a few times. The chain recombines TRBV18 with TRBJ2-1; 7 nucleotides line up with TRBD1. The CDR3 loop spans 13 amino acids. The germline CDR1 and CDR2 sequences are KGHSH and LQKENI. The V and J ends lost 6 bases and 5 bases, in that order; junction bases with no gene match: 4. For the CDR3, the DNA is TGTGCCAGCTCCCAGGGACAGAACAATGAGCAGTTCTTC. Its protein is CASSQGQNNEQFF.

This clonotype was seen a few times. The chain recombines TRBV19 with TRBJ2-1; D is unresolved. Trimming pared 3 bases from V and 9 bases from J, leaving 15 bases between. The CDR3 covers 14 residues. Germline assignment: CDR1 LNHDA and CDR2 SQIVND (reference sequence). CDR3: CASSMEWQAIEQFF. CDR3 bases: TGTGCCAGTAGTATGGAATGGCAGGCGATTGAGCAGTTCTTC.

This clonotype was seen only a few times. CDR3 sequence (DNA): TGTGCCAGCAGCTTAGCGGGACCGTCGTCGGCTGAAGCTTTCTTT. This encodes CASSLAGPSSAEAFF. The chain has TRBV7-9 and TRBJ1-1, with D perhaps matching TRBD1 (5 bases). This CDR3 contains 15 residues. CDR1 is SEHNR and CDR2 is FQNEAQ in the germline V gene (reference sequence). V shed 0 bases and J shed 6 bases, with 14 bases lying between them.

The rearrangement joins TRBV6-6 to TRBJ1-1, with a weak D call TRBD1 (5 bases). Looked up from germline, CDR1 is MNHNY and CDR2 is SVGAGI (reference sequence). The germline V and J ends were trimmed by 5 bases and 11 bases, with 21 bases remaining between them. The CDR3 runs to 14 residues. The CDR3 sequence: CASSMGQLWAVAFF. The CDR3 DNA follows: TGTGCCAGCAGTATGGGGCAGTTATGGGCAGTGGCTTTCTTT.

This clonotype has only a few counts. The CDR3 DNA reads TGTGCCAGTCTGGGTACAGGGGGCACAGATACGCAGTATTTT. It translates to CASLGTGGTDTQYF. The gene calls are TRBV19 and TRBJ2-3; 7 bases align to TRBD1. Trimming at V came to 8 bases and at J to 1 base, leaving 6 bases not matched to a gene. The germline gives CDR1 LNHDA, CDR2 SQIVND (reference sequence). The CDR3 contains 14 residues.

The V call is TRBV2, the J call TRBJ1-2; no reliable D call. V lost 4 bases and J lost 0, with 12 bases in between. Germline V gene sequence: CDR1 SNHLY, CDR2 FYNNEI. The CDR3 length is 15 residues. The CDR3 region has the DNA TGTGCCAGCAGTGTGGTTACACATACTAACTATGGCTACACCTTC. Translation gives CASSVVTHTNYGYTF.